Described below is a single T cell receptor (beta chain) sequence and its context. The sample originates from a study of blood T cell repertoires in COVID-19. TCRdb's table, derived via immunoSEQ multiplex PCR, lists solely in-frame clones and lacks some. The data show 200,000 to 250,000 clones, 84% seen once. This CDR3 comprises 12 residues. Trimming shortened V by 7 bases and J by 4 bases, and 10 bases separated the two germline ends. Sequences were obtained from peripheral blood. V usage is TRBV12-3 or TRBV12-4 and J usage is TRBJ2-5; D not certain. The sequence was obtained from a man between 25 and 39 years old with active or convalescent COVID-19. The CDR3 DNA sequence: TGTGCCAGCACGGGTGGTTCAGAGACCCAGTACTTC. Its translation: CASTGGSETQYF.